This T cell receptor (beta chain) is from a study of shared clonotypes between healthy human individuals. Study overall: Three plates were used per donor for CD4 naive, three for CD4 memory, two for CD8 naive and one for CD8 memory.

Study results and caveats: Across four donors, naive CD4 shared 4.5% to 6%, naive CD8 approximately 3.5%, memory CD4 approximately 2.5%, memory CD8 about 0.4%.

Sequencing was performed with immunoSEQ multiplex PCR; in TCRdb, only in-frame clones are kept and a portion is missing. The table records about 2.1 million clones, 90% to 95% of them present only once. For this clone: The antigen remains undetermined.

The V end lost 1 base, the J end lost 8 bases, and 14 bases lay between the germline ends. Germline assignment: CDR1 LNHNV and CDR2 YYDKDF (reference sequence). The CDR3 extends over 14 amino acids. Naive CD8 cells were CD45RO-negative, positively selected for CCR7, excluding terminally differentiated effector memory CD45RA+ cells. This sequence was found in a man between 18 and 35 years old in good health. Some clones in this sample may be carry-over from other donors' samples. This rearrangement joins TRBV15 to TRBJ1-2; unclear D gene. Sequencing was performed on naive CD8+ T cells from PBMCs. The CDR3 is CATSRGKRESGYTF. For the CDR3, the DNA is TGTGCCACCAGCAGAGGGAAAAGGGAAAGCGGCTACACCTTC.